What follows describes a single T cell receptor (beta chain). Assay used: immunoSEQ multiplex PCR; TCRdb lists only in-frame clones, some missing. The sample lists under 70,000 clones; around nine tenths were seen once. It was autoimmune disease history or systemic immunosuppression that excluded patients. The germline CDR1 and CDR2 sequences are MDHEN and SYDVKM. V was trimmed by 2 bases and J by 4 bases, leaving 7 bases between them. The CDR3 spans 13 residues. The sample is drawn from a study of OX40 agonist ivuxolimab in advanced cancers. The V gene is TRBV28, the J gene TRBJ2-3; D possibly matches TRBD1 or TRBD2 (5 bases each). The receptor was isolated from an adult with an advanced solid tumor such as melanoma, head and neck, liver or kidney cancer. Sequencing was performed on CD4+ or CD8+ T cells sorted from blood, taken in a trial of the OX40 agonist ivuxolimab. The CDR3 loop reads CASSLMGADTQYF. Written as DNA, the CDR3 is TGTGCCAGCAGTTTAATGGGGGCAGATACGCAGTATTTT.